The rows below give T cell receptor beta chains drawn from one sample of a study of radiotherapy plus CTLA-4 blockade in lung cancer. Sequencing used immunoSEQ multiplex PCR; TCRdb keeps in-frame clones, though not all of them. The data contain tens of thousands of clones, 79% of them singletons. This material consisted of peripheral blood, taken from a patient treated with radiotherapy plus ipilimumab. These receptors came from a human donor with non-small cell lung cancer who had a complete response to radiotherapy plus ipilimumab. CDR3s include the opening cysteine and the closing phenylalanine or tryptophan. The order of the fields is CDR3 protein, D gene, V gene. D genes are given only for firm matches.

cdr3_aa: CASSLVGGNEQFF; d_call: .; v_call: TRBV5-1
cdr3_aa: CASRLDRATDTQYF; d_call: TRBD1; v_call: TRBV7-2
cdr3_aa: CSVGQRGDYNEQFF; d_call: .; v_call: TRBV29-1
cdr3_aa: CASSLAGRGPYNEQFF; d_call: TRBD2; v_call: TRBV7-7
cdr3_aa: CASSQEAVQETQYF; d_call: .; v_call: TRBV4-3
cdr3_aa: CSVVAGGTGGEKLFF; d_call: TRBD1; v_call: TRBV29-1
cdr3_aa: CASSSGIGYYGYTF; d_call: .; v_call: TRBV7-2
cdr3_aa: CASSLEPLGELFF; d_call: .; v_call: TRBV5-1
cdr3_aa: CASSEPVHQYF; d_call: .; v_call: TRBV10-1
cdr3_aa: CASSAEGQGASGNTIYF; d_call: TRBD1; v_call: TRBV5-1
cdr3_aa: CASSHDLSVGVYNEQFF; d_call: .; v_call: TRBV4-3
cdr3_aa: CASSPGRVTNEKLFF; d_call: .; v_call: TRBV5-1
cdr3_aa: CASLLRTGGSNEQFF; d_call: TRBD1; v_call: TRBV28
cdr3_aa: CASSQDRRGDGYTF; d_call: .; v_call: TRBV4-3
cdr3_aa: CASSDPEKSNEQYF; d_call: .; v_call: TRBV10-1